This TCR beta chain was sequenced in a study of T-cell memory formation after mild COVID-19. Study-level findings and limits: The study detected some responding clones in pre-infection memory, suggesting cross-reactive memory joined. Balance between CD4 and CD8 was seen in clones contracting day 15 to 85, and a CD4+ lean was seen in later expanders. A second wave of clones peaked on day 37, and their SARS-CoV-2 specificity went unconfirmed.

TCRdb re-called the 5' RACE reads with MiXCR, one entry per CDR3 protein. The sample has under 350,000 distinct CDR3 sequences, 15% to 20% seen once. Details on this clonotype: Its target is not known.

This CDR3 spans 11 amino acids. V lost 7 bases and J lost 3, with 9 bases in between. Germline CDR1 DFQATT, CDR2 SNEGSKA (reference sequence). The origin of this receptor is a young man who had mild COVID-19 (a few samples of this study predate the infection). Cell type and time point are not known. The gene calls are TRBV20-1 and TRBJ1-1; D perhaps matches TRBD1 (5 bases). The specimen sequenced was PBMCs or a T cell subset sorted from them (not recorded which). The CDR3 DNA sequence: TGCAGTGGGGGGTCGGACACTGAAGCTTTCTTT. Encoded protein: CSGGSDTEAFF.